The rows below give T cell receptor beta chains drawn from one sample of a study of regulatory T cells in long-lasting Graves disease. TCRdb independently ran MiXCR on the multiplex PCR reads; one entry per CDR3 protein. In the table there are about 470,000 distinct CDR3 sequences, about 20% of which are singletons. Sample: peripheral blood mononuclear cells (PBMCs), taken when the disease was refractory, from a patient treated with antithyroid drugs. These receptors were taken from a female donor with Graves disease. Both conserved end residues are part of each CDR3. D genes are given only for firm matches. Expanded clones are given a class, and other clones once, few, many or no size at all.

d_call	v_call	j_call	clone_size	cdr3_nt	cdr3_aa
-	TRBV19	TRBJ2-7	-	TGTGCCAGTGGGGGTTTTGAAAACGAGCAGTACTTC	CASGGFENEQYF
TRBD2	TRBV7-9	TRBJ2-7	few	TGTGCCAGCAACTCCCCGACTAGCGGGAGGGGCTACGAGCAGTACTTC	CASNSPTSGRGYEQYF
-	TRBV3-1	TRBJ2-7	many	TGTGCCAGCAGCCAAGACCTTAAAAACTACGAGCAGTACTTC	CASSQDLKNYEQYF
TRBD2	TRBV7-9	TRBJ2-7	many	TGTGCCAGCAGTTTACTAGCGGGAGTTGGGGAGCAGTACTTC	CASSLLAGVGEQYF
TRBD2	TRBV12-3/TRBV12-4	TRBJ2-7	-	TGTGCCAGCAGTCGTTTAGTGGGAGGGCCCCTCGAGCAGTACTTC	CASSRLVGGPLEQYF
-	TRBV12-3/TRBV12-4	TRBJ1-2	many	TGTGCCAGCAGTTTTGACTGGGAGTCTGCCTATGGCTACAGCTTC	CASSFDWESAYGYSF
-	TRBV12-3/TRBV12-4	TRBJ2-3	-	TGTGCCAGCAGTTCCGCAGGGACAGATACGCAGTATTTT	CASSSAGTDTQYF
-	TRBV27	TRBJ2-5	-	TGTGCCAGCAGTTCCAGGACCAAGGGAGAAGAGACCCAGTACTTC	CASSSRTKGEETQYF
TRBD2	TRBV9	TRBJ2-5	-	TGTGCCAGCAGCCACAGCGGGAGGGAGACCCAGTACTTC	CASSHSGRETQYF
-	TRBV20-1	TRBJ2-5	-	TGCAGTGCTTACCGAGCGGGTCTACAAGAGACCCAGTACTTC	CSAYRAGLQETQYF
TRBD1	TRBV10-3	TRBJ2-5	many	TGTGCCACTAGGACAGGGTCCCAAGAGACCCAGTACTTC	CATRTGSQETQYF
TRBD2	TRBV10-3	TRBJ2-7	many	TGTGCCATCAGTGAGTCAAAGCGGGGTACCTACGAGCAGTACTTC	CAISESKRGTYEQYF
-	TRBV7-9	TRBJ2-1	few	TGTGCCAGCAGCTTAGCTCGGGCTGGTGAGCAGTTCTTC	CASSLARAGEQFF
-	TRBV5-1	TRBJ2-7	many	TGCGCCAGCAGAACCCCAGGGTCCTACGAGCAGTACTTC	CASRTPGSYEQYF
-	TRBV7-2	TRBJ2-7	few	TGTGCCAGCAGCCTTAATCACCGCTACGAGCAGTACTTC	CASSLNHRYEQYF
TRBD1	TRBV19	TRBJ2-3	few	TGTGCCAGTAGTACTGGACAGGGCACAGATACGCAGTATTTT	CASSTGQGTDTQYF
-	TRBV2	TRBJ2-5	-	TGTGCCAGCAGACGACAGGTGGCAAGCCAAGAGACCCAGTACTTC	CASRRQVASQETQYF
-	TRBV7-2	TRBJ2-3	-	TGTGCCAGCAGCCACACCCAGACAGATACGCAGTATTTT	CASSHTQTDTQYF
TRBD1	TRBV14	TRBJ1-3	-	TGTGCCAGCAGCCAATGGGACAGCCTCAGGTCCCCCGGGGACACCATATATTTT	CASSQWDSLRSPGDTIYF
TRBD1	TRBV11-2	TRBJ2-7	many	TGTGCCAGCAGGCAAGGGACAGGGTGGGTCGGGAAGCAGTACTTC	CASRQGTGWVGKQYF
-	TRBV28	TRBJ1-5	many	TGTGCCAGCAGTCGGGGAGGCGGTCTCAGCAATCAGCCCCAGCATTTT	CASSRGGGLSNQPQHF
TRBD2	TRBV7-2	TRBJ2-5	many	TGTGCCAGCAGATTAAGGACTAGCGAAGTTGAGACCCAGTACTTC	CASRLRTSEVETQYF